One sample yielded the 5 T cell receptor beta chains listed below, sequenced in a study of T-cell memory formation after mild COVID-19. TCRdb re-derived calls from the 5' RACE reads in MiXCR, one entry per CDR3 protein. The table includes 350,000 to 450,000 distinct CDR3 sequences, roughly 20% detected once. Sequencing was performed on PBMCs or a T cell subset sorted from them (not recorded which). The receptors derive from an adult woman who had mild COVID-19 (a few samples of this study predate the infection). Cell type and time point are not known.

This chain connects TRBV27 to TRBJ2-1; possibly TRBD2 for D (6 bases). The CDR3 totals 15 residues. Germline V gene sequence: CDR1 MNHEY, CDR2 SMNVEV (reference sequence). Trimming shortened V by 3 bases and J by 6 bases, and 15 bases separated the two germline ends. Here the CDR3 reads CASSFLWGVINEQFF. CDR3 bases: TGTGCCAGCAGTTTTTTATGGGGGGTTATCAATGAGCAGTTCTTC.

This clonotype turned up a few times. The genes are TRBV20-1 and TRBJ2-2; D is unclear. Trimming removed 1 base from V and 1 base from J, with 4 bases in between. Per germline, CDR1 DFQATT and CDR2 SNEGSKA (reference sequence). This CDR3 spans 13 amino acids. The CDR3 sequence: CSARGLNTGELFF. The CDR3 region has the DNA TGCAGTGCTAGAGGGTTGAACACCGGGGAGCTGTTTTTT.

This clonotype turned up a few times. CDR3 amino acids: CASSVALGGHETQYF. The CDR3 DNA follows: TGTGCCAGCAGCGTAGCTCTAGGGGGGCATGAGACCCAGTACTTC. The chain uses TRBV9 and TRBJ2-5, with D tentatively TRBD1 or TRBD2 (6 bases each). The CDR3 runs to 15 residues. V lost 0 bases and J lost 5, with 14 bases in between. The germline CDR1 and CDR2 sequences are SGDLS and YYNGEE.

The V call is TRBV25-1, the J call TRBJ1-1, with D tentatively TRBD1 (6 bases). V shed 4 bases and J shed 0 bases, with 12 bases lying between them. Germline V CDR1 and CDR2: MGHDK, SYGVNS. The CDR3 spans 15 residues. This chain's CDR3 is CASSGYRALNTEAFF. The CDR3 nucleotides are TGTGCCAGCAGTGGGTACAGGGCGTTGAACACTGAAGCTTTCTTT.

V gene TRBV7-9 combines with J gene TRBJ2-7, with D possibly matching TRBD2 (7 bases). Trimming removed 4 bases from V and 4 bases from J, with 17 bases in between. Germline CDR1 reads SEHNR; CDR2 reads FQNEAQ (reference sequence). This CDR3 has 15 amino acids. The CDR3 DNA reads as TGTGCCAGCAGCTCCCAGGAGGGGGGGTTATACGAGCAGTACTTC. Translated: CASSSQEGGLYEQYF.